Listed below are T cell receptor beta chains from one sample, sequenced in a study of cytomegalovirus exposure and HLA in healthy donors. Sequenced by immunoSEQ multiplex PCR; TCRdb stores in-frame clones only, minus some. The sample carries around 100,000 clones, 65% to 75% recorded once. The material sequenced was PBMCs. These receptor sequences come from a woman aged 35 to 49 in good health and CMV-seronegative. Both conserved end residues are part of each CDR3. The order of the fields is J gene, clone size, V gene, D gene, CDR3 DNA, CDR3 protein. A D gene is named only where the DNA matches it firmly. Clone size is shown for a subset of rows, as once, few, many or a class of expanded clone.

j_call: TRBJ2-7
clone_size: -
v_call: TRBV2
d_call: TRBD1
cdr3_nt: TGTGCCAGTGAGACAGGGTCGTACGAGCAGTACTTC
cdr3_aa: CASETGSYEQYF

j_call: TRBJ1-5
clone_size: -
v_call: TRBV19
d_call: TRBD1
cdr3_nt: TGTGCCAGTAGTAGCGGGACTAGCGGGGGGACAGATACGCAGCATTTT
cdr3_aa: CASSSGTSGGTDTQHF

j_call: TRBJ1-2
clone_size: -
v_call: TRBV6-6
d_call: -
cdr3_nt: TGTGCCAGCAGTGAGACAGCTAACTATGGCTACACCTTC
cdr3_aa: CASSETANYGYTF

j_call: TRBJ1-5
clone_size: -
v_call: TRBV18
d_call: -
cdr3_nt: TGTGCCAGCTCACCACCCAGGTATAGCAATCAGCCCCAGCATTTT
cdr3_aa: CASSPPRYSNQPQHF

j_call: TRBJ2-1
clone_size: -
v_call: TRBV5-1
d_call: TRBD2
cdr3_nt: TGCGCCAGCAGCCCATCGGCAGCGGGGGGCACGGAGCAGTTCTTC
cdr3_aa: CASSPSAAGGTEQFF

j_call: TRBJ2-1
clone_size: -
v_call: TRBV28
d_call: TRBD2
cdr3_nt: TGTGCCAGCAGCGACTCTCTGGGCGGGAGCGATGAGCAGTTCTTC
cdr3_aa: CASSDSLGGSDEQFF

j_call: TRBJ1-1
clone_size: once
v_call: TRBV27
d_call: TRBD1
cdr3_nt: TGTGCCAGCAGTTTAGCGACAGGGATCGGAGCTGAAGCTTTCTTT
cdr3_aa: CASSLATGIGAEAFF

j_call: TRBJ1-1
clone_size: -
v_call: TRBV7-9
d_call: -
cdr3_nt: TGTGCCAGCTTTAAATCCCAGGGGACTGAAGCTTTCTTT
cdr3_aa: CASFKSQGTEAFF

j_call: TRBJ2-7
clone_size: -
v_call: TRBV9
d_call: TRBD2
cdr3_nt: TGTGCCAGCAGCGTCGCTAGCGGGGATTACGAGCAGTACTTC
cdr3_aa: CASSVASGDYEQYF

j_call: TRBJ2-2
clone_size: few
v_call: TRBV28
d_call: -
cdr3_nt: TGTGCCAGCAGTTTACCAGGCCAACCGAACACCGGGGAGCTGTTTTTT
cdr3_aa: CASSLPGQPNTGELFF

j_call: TRBJ2-1
clone_size: -
v_call: TRBV19
d_call: TRBD1
cdr3_nt: TGTGCCAGTAGCAGACAGGGGGCATACAATGAGCAGTTCTTC
cdr3_aa: CASSRQGAYNEQFF